These 10 T cell receptor beta chains were all obtained from the same sample, sequenced in a study of control samples from healthy donors and cancer patients. Profiled with immunoSEQ multiplex PCR; TCRdb holds only in-frame clones, not every one. The table shows just over 9,000 clones, with 90% to 95% occurring only once. The specimen was PBMCs. The source of these receptors is a man aged 55 to 70 with colorectal cancer.

The rearrangement uses TRBV19 and TRBJ2-5; D call uncertain. Looked up from germline, CDR1 is LNHDA and CDR2 is SQIVND (reference sequence). There are 13 residues in the CDR3. V lost 5 bases to trimming and J lost 5 bases, with 12 bases between them. The CDR3 DNA is TGTGCCAGTAGTGGGTACCCACGGGAGACCCAGTACTTC. Translated: CASSGYPRETQYF.

This sequence joins TRBV2 and TRBJ2-3; no definite D call. CDR1 and CDR2 (germline): SNHLY, FYNNEI. The CDR3 spans 15 residues. V lost 4 bases and J lost 1, with 12 bases in between. The CDR3 reads CASSAWTGGTDTQYF. For the CDR3, the DNA is TGTGCCAGCAGTGCATGGACCGGAGGCACAGATACGCAGTATTTT.

The rearrangement uses TRBV6-5 and TRBJ2-1; tentatively, D is TRBD1 (6 bases). Germline CDR1 and CDR2: MNHEY and SVGAGI. This CDR3 has 15 residues. V gave up 4 bases and J gave up 8 bases, with 18 bases separating them. CDR3 nucleotides: TGTGCCAGCAGTTCACCCGGACGCAGGGGCGATGAGCAGTTCTTC. This gives the protein CASSSPGRRGDEQFF.

V is TRBV30 and J is TRBJ1-5; TRBD1 might be the D (6 bases). V lost 8 bases and J lost 0, with 14 bases in between. The germline gives CDR1 GTSNPN, CDR2 SVGIG (reference sequence). The CDR3 is made up of 14 amino acids. The CDR3 DNA follows: TGTGCCGCCGACAGGCATAATAGCAATCAGCCCCAGCATTTT. This sequence encodes CAADRHNSNQPQHF.

The chain links TRBV3-1 (or the pseudogene TRBV3-2) to TRBJ2-1; the D gene is possibly TRBD1 (5 bases). The CDR3 is made up of 16 amino acids. Germline V CDR1 and CDR2: LGHDT, YNNKEL (reference sequence). V dropped 0 bases and J dropped 1 base, with 10 bases sitting between them. In nucleotides, the CDR3 is TGTGCCAGCAGCCAAGAGGCAGGGTTGTCCTACAATGAGCAGTTCTTC. This translates into CASSQEAGLSYNEQFF.

This clone showed up just once. The V gene is TRBV2, the J gene TRBJ2-7; no reliable D call. There are 11 residues in the CDR3. V was trimmed by 5 bases and J by 3 bases, leaving 5 bases between them. Germline V gene data show CDR1 as SNHLY and CDR2 as FYNNEI. The CDR3 nucleotides read TGTGCCAGCAGTATTCACTACGAGCAGTACTTC. Encoded protein: CASSIHYEQYF. Together with reference TRBV2 and TRBJ2-7, the CDR3 gives the full variable domain: EPEVTQTPSHQVTQMGQEVILRCVPISNHLYFYWYRQILGQKVEFLVSFYNNEISEKSEIFDDQFSVERPDGSNFTLKIRSTKLEDSAMYFCASSIHYEQYFGPGTRLTVT.

This sequence joins TRBV3-1 (or the pseudogene TRBV3-2) and TRBJ2-3; 7 bases match TRBD1. Germline V gives CDR1 LGHDT, CDR2 YNNKEL (reference sequence). The CDR3 length is 15 residues. After removal of 4 bases from V and 3 bases from J, the junction contained 7 bases not matched to a gene. This CDR3 is CASSRWDRLTDTQYF. In DNA, the CDR3 is TGTGCCAGCAGCCGTTGGGACAGACTAACAGATACGCAGTATTTT.

This clone has only one observation. V gene TRBV30 combines with J gene TRBJ1-2; 8 nucleotides match TRBD1. V shed 2 bases, J shed 5 bases, and the junction held 4 bases outside the gene matches. In germline, CDR1 is GTSNPN, CDR2 SVGIG (reference sequence). CDR3 length: 13 residues. The CDR3 spells CAWSRTGWYGYTF. The CDR3 coding sequence is TGTGCCTGGAGTCGGACAGGGTGGTATGGCTACACCTTC.

The chain uses TRBV7-2 and TRBJ1-2; no firm D call. With 2 bases removed from V and 6 bases from J, the gap between germline ends came to 19 bases. This CDR3 contains 16 residues. CDR1 and CDR2 from the germline V gene are SGHTA and FQGNSA. CDR3 sequence: CASSLSGWTVKDGYTF. CDR3 coding DNA: TGTGCCAGCAGCTTAAGTGGTTGGACCGTAAAGGATGGCTACACCTTC.

V usage is TRBV7-9 and J usage is TRBJ1-5; a weak D match, TRBD1 (5 bases). Per germline, CDR1 SEHNR and CDR2 FQNEAQ (reference sequence). This CDR3 has 15 amino acids. V shed 1 base and J shed 4 bases, with 11 bases lying between them. The chain's CDR3 is CASSLDTGLNQPQHF. The CDR3, as DNA: TGTGCCAGCAGCTTAGATACGGGGCTAAATCAGCCCCAGCATTTT.